This TCR beta chain was documented in a study of regulatory T cells in long-lasting Graves disease. At least ten counts were recorded for this clonotype. TCR beta libraries were built with iRepertoire HTBI primers and Arm-PCR of CDR3 regions. TCRdb analysed the multiplex PCR reads with MiXCR anew, one entry per CDR3 protein. Of some 200,000 distinct CDR3 sequences detected, around 19% appear once; the ten largest clones hold approximately 10%. The trim removed 3 bases at V and 5 bases at J, leaving 8 bases unmatched. CDR3 length: 15 residues. Germline CDR1 is SGHRS and CDR2 is YFSETQ. Time point reported: newly diagnosed GD, antithyroid drugs for less than 3 months. From RNA extracted from PBMCs, the TCR library was made. Around 9 milliliters of peripheral blood went into EDTA tubes. These sequences were also reported in another study, on T cells in Graves' hyperthyroidism and ophthalmopathy. That paper states: TCR CDR3 underwent first-round RT-PCR with the HTBI primer set.

The source was peripheral blood mononuclear cells (PBMCs), collected at new diagnosis, from a patient treated with antithyroid drugs. This chain connects TRBV5-1 to TRBJ2-1; 7 nucleotides line up with TRBD1. This receptor was identified in a young woman with Graves disease. As DNA, the CDR3 is TGCGCCAGCAGCTCCCAGGACAGGCCCCACAATGAGCAGTTCTTC. Its protein product is CASSSQDRPHNEQFF.